These 11 T cell receptor beta chains were sequenced from one sample in a study of regulatory T cells in long-lasting Graves disease. With iRepertoire HTBI primers and Arm-PCR of CDR3 regions, TCR beta libraries were built. One entry per CDR3 protein results from TCRdb running MiXCR on the multiplex PCR reads. Of around 450,000 distinct CDR3 sequences listed, 15% to 20% are singletons. Time point in this sample: newly diagnosed GD, antithyroid drugs for less than 3 months. RNA isolated from PBMCs was used to make the TCR library. The same sample was also used in a study of T cells in Graves' hyperthyroidism and ophthalmopathy.

The sample consisted of peripheral blood mononuclear cells (PBMCs), taken at new diagnosis, from a patient treated with antithyroid drugs. The source is a man aged 35 to 55 with Graves disease.

Concerning this clonotype itself: Since a much larger clone is just one base distant, this may be a read error. The rearrangement joins TRBV11-3 to TRBJ2-7, with TRBD1 identical over 7 bases. Per the germline V gene, CDR1 is SGHNT and CDR2 is YENEEA. The CDR3 extends over 13 amino acids. Trimming at V came to 4 bases and at J to 3 bases, leaving 3 bases not matched to a gene. This chain's CDR3 is CASSSGQIYEQYF. The CDR3 DNA reads as TGTGCCAGCAGCTCGGGACAGATCTACGAGCAGTACTTC.

This chain connects TRBV28 to TRBJ2-2; TRBD2 might be the D (5 bases). V was pared by 6 bases and J by 1 base, with 18 bases between. This CDR3 comprises 17 residues. Germline values: CDR1 MDHEN, CDR2 SYDVKM. Written as DNA, the CDR3 is TGTGCCAGCAGGGGCACCAGTGTCCGGGGGAACACCGGGGAGCTGTTTTTT. Encoded protein: CASRGTSVRGNTGELFF. Variable domain in full (rest from reference TRBV28 and TRBJ2-2): DVKVTQSSRYLVKRTGEKVFLECVQDMDHENMFWYRQDPGLGLRLIYFSYDVKMKEKGDIPEGYSVSREKKERFSLILESASTNQTSMYLCASRGTSVRGNTGELFFGEGSRLTVL.

The chain couples TRBV20-1 to TRBJ1-1; possible D gene TRBD1, 5 bases. With 8 bases removed from V and 4 bases from J, the gap between germline ends came to 20 bases. Germline V gene data show CDR1 as DFQATT and CDR2 as SNEGSKA (reference sequence). There are 14 residues in the CDR3. This CDR3 reads CSPRDAGRTTEAFF. CDR3 nucleotide sequence: TGCAGTCCCAGGGACGCAGGGAGAACCACTGAAGCTTTCTTT.

The chain combines TRBV29-1 with TRBJ2-2; a possible D gene is TRBD1 (5 bases). Germline assignment: CDR1 SQVTM and CDR2 ANQGSEA. The CDR3 length is 11 residues. V was pared by 4 bases and J by 7 bases, with 7 bases between. CDR3 nucleotide sequence: TGCAGCGTTGGGACATTCGGGGAGCTGTTTTTT. The encoded protein is CSVGTFGELFF.

The V and J genes are TRBV7-9 and TRBJ2-7; 7 nucleotides agree with TRBD2. Germline V gene lookup returns CDR1 SEHNR and CDR2 FQNEAQ (reference sequence). The CDR3 spans 17 residues. V lost 5 bases to trimming and J lost 6 bases; unmatched junction nucleotides: 19. Here the CDR3 reads CASSPYLAEPFFGEQYF. The CDR3 nucleotides are TGTGCCAGCAGCCCCTATCTAGCGGAGCCTTTTTTTGGCGAGCAGTACTTC.

This clonotype was recorded many times. V is TRBV20-1 and J is TRBJ2-1; a possible D gene is TRBD2 (7 bases). Germline-derived CDR1 and CDR2 are DFQATT and SNEGSKA (reference sequence). The CDR3 runs to 14 residues. CDR3 loop: CSLMGRGSYNEQFF. The CDR3 nucleotides read TGCAGCCTCATGGGGAGGGGGAGCTACAATGAGCAGTTCTTC.

This clonotype has at least ten counts. This chain joins TRBV2 and TRBJ1-2, with 11 nucleotides matching TRBD1. V lost 1 base, J lost 8 bases, and 3 bases stayed unmatched. The CDR3 extends over 14 amino acids. The germline CDR1 and CDR2 sequences are SNHLY and FYNNEI. CDR3 nucleotide sequence: TGTGCCAGCAGTGAAGGGACAGGGGGCCGCGGCTACACCTTC. Translation: CASSEGTGGRGYTF.

This clonotype was counted a few times. V gene TRBV7-9 combines with J gene TRBJ2-3; no reliable D call. V was pared by 4 bases and J by 6 bases, with 11 bases between. There are 13 residues in the CDR3. Germline loops: CDR1 SEHNR, CDR2 FQNEAQ (reference sequence). This CDR3 reads CASSSPVVDTQYF. CDR3 DNA sequence: TGTGCCAGCAGCTCACCCGTCGTGGATACGCAGTATTTT.

The chain links TRBV29-1 to TRBJ1-2, with TRBD1 matching over 7 bases. V shed 8 bases and J 4 bases; nucleotides not matched to a gene: 7. CDR3 length: 12 amino acids. The V gene's germline CDR1 is SQVTM and CDR2 ANQGSEA. The CDR3 region is CSTRTGPYGYTF. CDR3 sequence (DNA): TGCAGCACCCGGACAGGTCCCTATGGCTACACCTTC. The entire variable domain, with the rest obtained from reference TRBV29-1 and TRBJ1-2, is as follows: SAVISQKPSRDICQRGTSLTIQCQVDSQVTMMFWYRQQPGQSLTLIATANQGSEATYESGFVIDKFPISRPNLTFSTLTVSNMSPEDSSIYLCSTRTGPYGYTFGSGTRLTVV.

This clonotype was counted at least ten times. The chain has TRBV12-3 or TRBV12-4 and TRBJ1-2, with D tentatively TRBD1 (5 bases). V lost 1 base and J lost 7, with 10 bases in between. The length of the CDR3 is 13 residues. CDR3 residues: CASSLDRRVGYTF. The CDR3 DNA is TGTGCCAGCAGTTTAGACAGGCGGGTTGGCTACACCTTC.

This clonotype was counted ten times or more. The DNA of the CDR3 is TGCAGTGCCCTACTCCGGAGCTCTGGGGCCAACGTCCTGACTTTC. Amino acid sequence: CSALLRSSGANVLTF. V and J are TRBV20-1 and TRBJ2-6; no clear D. CDR1 DFQATT and CDR2 SNEGSKA come from the germline V gene (reference sequence). The V end lost 6 bases, the J end lost 0 bases, and 12 bases lay between the germline ends. The CDR3 is made up of 15 amino acids.